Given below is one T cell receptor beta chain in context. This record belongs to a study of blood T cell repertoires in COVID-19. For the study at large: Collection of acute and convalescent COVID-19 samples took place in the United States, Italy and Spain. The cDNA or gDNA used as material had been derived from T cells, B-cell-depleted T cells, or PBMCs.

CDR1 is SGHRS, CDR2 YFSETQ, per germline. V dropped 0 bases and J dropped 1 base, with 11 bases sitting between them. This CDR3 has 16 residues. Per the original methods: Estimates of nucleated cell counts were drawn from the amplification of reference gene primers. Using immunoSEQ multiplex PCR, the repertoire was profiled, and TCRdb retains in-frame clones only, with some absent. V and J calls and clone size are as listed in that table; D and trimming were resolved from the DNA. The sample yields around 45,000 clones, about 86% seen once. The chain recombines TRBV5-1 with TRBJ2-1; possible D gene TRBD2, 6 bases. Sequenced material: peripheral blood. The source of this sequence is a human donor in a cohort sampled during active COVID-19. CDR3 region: CASSLDVGGSYNEQFF. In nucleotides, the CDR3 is TGCGCCAGCAGCTTGGATGTGGGGGGATCCTACAATGAGCAGTTCTTC.